Listed here are 7 T cell receptor beta chains from one sample, sequenced in a study of blood T cell repertoires in COVID-19. Profiled with immunoSEQ multiplex PCR; TCRdb holds only in-frame clones, not every one. The sample has some 45,000 clones; around 85% are singletons. Specimen: peripheral blood. These receptors were obtained from a woman of 80 years or more with acute or convalescent COVID-19.

The V gene is TRBV25-1, the J gene TRBJ2-3, with 8 positions matching TRBD1. This CDR3 spans 15 amino acids. Looked up from germline, CDR1 is MGHDK and CDR2 is SYGVNS. V lost 1 base to trimming and J lost 2 bases; unmatched junction nucleotides: 2. Here the CDR3 DNA reads TGTGCCAGCAGTGAATGGGGACAGGACACAGATACGCAGTATTTT. It translates to CASSEWGQDTDTQYF.

This clone was found once. The gene calls are TRBV7-6 and TRBJ2-7, with 9 bases fitting TRBD1. This CDR3 spans 17 amino acids. The V and J ends lost 0 bases and 4 bases, in that order; junction bases with no gene match: 10. Germline V lookup: CDR1 SGHVS, CDR2 FNYEAQ. The CDR3: CASSLASPGTGKYEQYF. Written as DNA, the CDR3 is TGTGCCAGCAGCTTAGCCTCCCCCGGGACAGGGAAATACGAGCAGTACTTC.

The V call is TRBV5-1, the J call TRBJ2-3; TRBD1 aligns across 8 bases. Germline values: CDR1 SGHRS, CDR2 YFSETQ. The ends lost 5 bases at V and 5 bases at J; junction bases unmatched: 10. There are 15 residues in the CDR3. The DNA for the CDR3 is TGCGCCAGCAGTACCGGACAGGGAGCTCTAGATACGCAGTATTTT. This gives the protein CASSTGQGALDTQYF.

This clone appeared once. The genes are TRBV12-3 or TRBV12-4 and TRBJ2-2; tentatively, D is TRBD2 (6 bases). Trimming took 8 bases from V and 6 from J, leaving 10 bases between them. The length of the CDR3 is 12 residues. Written as DNA, the CDR3 is TGTGCCAGCCGACTAGATTCCGGGGAGCTGTTTTTT. Encoded protein: CASRLDSGELFF.

The J gene is TRBJ1-2, the V gene TRBV5-8; no clear D gene. Per the germline V gene, CDR1 is SGHTS and CDR2 is YDEGEE. Trimming pared 0 bases from V and 2 bases from J, leaving 11 bases between. The CDR3 contains 15 residues. CDR3 DNA sequence: TGTGCCAGCAGCTTGGGTGGCAGGTTAAACTATGGCTACACCTTC. Its translation is CASSLGGRLNYGYTF.

CDR3 nucleotide sequence: TGCGCCAGCAGCCGGGACTCCTACAATGAGCAGTTCTTC. Translated: CASSRDSYNEQFF. J is TRBJ2-1 and V is TRBV10-1, with a possible D match to TRBD2 (5 bases). This CDR3 is built from 13 residues. V shed 6 bases and J shed 0 bases, with 6 bases lying between them. Germline loops: CDR1 WNHNN, CDR2 SYGVQD (reference sequence).

This clone was seen a few times. The chain combines TRBV12-5 with TRBJ2-3, with 9 bases fitting TRBD1. CDR3 length equals 15 residues. Germline V gene sequence: CDR1 LGHNT, CDR2 FRNRAP. Trimming cost V 5 bases and J 6 bases; bases outside gene matches: 9. The CDR3 nucleotides read TGTGCTAGTGGTCCCGGGACAGGGCCAGGGGATACGCAGTATTTT. Protein sequence: CASGPGTGPGDTQYF.